Sequencing of this T cell receptor (beta chain) was carried out in a study of blood T cell repertoires in COVID-19. Study information: Samples taken during acute and convalescent COVID-19 were collected in the United States, Italy and Spain. Nucleic acid was either cDNA or gDNA, and it came from T cells, B-cell-depleted T cells, or PBMCs.

Per the original data handling: Amplifying reference gene primers gave estimates of nucleated cell counts. The protocol was immunoSEQ multiplex PCR, while the TCRdb copy is restricted to in-frame clones and leaves out a portion. That table supplies the V and J calls and clone size; D and trimming were determined from the DNA. Of roughly 410,000 clones listed, roughly 90% are singletons. The germline V gene has CDR1 SGHRS and CDR2 YFSETQ. This CDR3 region has 13 residues. The V gene lost 9 bases and the J gene lost 5 bases, with 14 bases spanning the gap. Enrolled during active infection, Seattle patients were then followed longitudinally.

The sample comprised peripheral blood. This clonotype was obtained from a woman between 35 and 50 years old with COVID-19, enrolled during active disease. The genes are TRBV5-1 and TRBJ2-2; a weak D match, TRBD1 (7 bases). The CDR3 here is CATRDSLTGELFF. The CDR3 DNA is TGCGCCACGCGGGACAGCTTAACCGGGGAGCTGTTTTTT.